This T cell receptor beta chain was identified in a study of CD8 T cells in Susac syndrome. RNA amounts of about 0.5 to 1 ug underwent reverse transcription with random hexamers. MiXCR, applied by TCRdb to the immunoSEQ multiplex PCR reads, yields one record per CDR3 protein. The table records hundreds of thousands of distinct CDR3 sequences, roughly 84% of them present only once. Both CD4+ and CD8+ T cells were negatively isolated, and TEMRA cells underwent FACS enrichment. The V end was cut by 5 bases, the J end by 3 bases, with 17 bases between. Germline V gene sequence: CDR1 PRHDT, CDR2 FYEKMQ (reference sequence). This CDR3 has 15 amino acids.

The chain carries TRBV13 and TRBJ2-7; D not certain. The receptor was derived from a human donor with multiple sclerosis. What was sequenced was CD8+ T cells from PBMCs. The CDR3 spells CASSPSRGYRYEQYF. In DNA, the CDR3 is TGTGCCAGCAGCCCATCACGAGGATATCGCTACGAGCAGTACTTC.